These 5 T cell receptor beta chains share one sample of origin, sequenced in a study of cytomegalovirus exposure and HLA in healthy donors. A multiplex PCR was run with 60 Vbeta primers and 13 Jbeta primers. The method was immunoSEQ multiplex PCR; TCRdb's version includes in-frame clones alone and lacks a portion of them. The table includes some 140,000 clones, 72% detected once. Sequenced sample: PBMCs. These receptors all come from a man in his fifties or sixties in good health and CMV-seropositive.

The V and J genes are TRBV29-1 and TRBJ1-2; D is ambiguous. V was pared by 6 bases and J by 2 bases, with 25 bases between. Looked up from germline, CDR1 is SQVTM and CDR2 is ANQGSEA. The CDR3 extends over 17 amino acids. The CDR3 region has the DNA TGCAGCGTCTGGACGGGCGAATATACAGAGGGCAACTATGGCTACACCTTC. It codes for CSVWTGEYTEGNYGYTF.

The J gene is TRBJ2-3, the V gene TRBV5-1, with D uncertain. Trimming stripped 4 bases from V and 2 bases from J, with 11 bases between. The CDR3 length is 14 residues. Germline CDR1 and CDR2: SGHRS and YFSETQ. CDR3 in amino acids: CASSNRLATDTQYF. The CDR3 coding sequence is TGCGCCAGCAGCAACCGATTAGCCACAGATACGCAGTATTTT.

The rearrangement links TRBV5-4 to TRBJ1-1; TRBD1 is a possible D gene (5 bases). V was trimmed by 0 bases and J by 4 bases, leaving 13 bases between them. This CDR3 is built from 15 residues. Germline assignment: CDR1 SGHNT and CDR2 YYREEE (reference sequence). The chain's CDR3 is CASSLVSGYSTEAFF. DNA of the CDR3: TGTGCCAGCAGCTTGGTGTCAGGGTACAGCACTGAAGCTTTCTTT.

The chain links TRBV19 to TRBJ1-1; tentative D call: TRBD1 (5 bases). This CDR3 is 15 amino acids long. The germline gives CDR1 LNHDA, CDR2 SQIVND (reference sequence). V dropped 6 bases and J dropped 3 bases, with 17 bases sitting between them. CDR3: CASRAFGGADTEAFF. The DNA of the CDR3 is TGTGCCAGTAGGGCCTTTGGTGGGGCTGACACTGAAGCTTTCTTT.

This chain links TRBV18 with TRBJ1-2; the match to TRBD1 covers 7 bases. The germline V gene has CDR1 KGHSH and CDR2 LQKENI. The CDR3 sequence is 15 residues long. V was clipped by 3 bases and J by 4 bases; unmatched bases: 8. CDR3 nucleotide sequence: TGTGCCAGCTCACCCTCGGGACAGTCAACCTATGGCTACACCTTC. The encoded protein is CASSPSGQSTYGYTF.